This is a list of T cell receptor beta chains from one sample in a study of sequential checkpoint blockade in melanoma. Generated by immunoSEQ multiplex PCR, the TCRdb table keeps only in-frame clones and is missing some. The sample carries more than 20,000 clones, around 80% recorded once. This specimen was CD8+ T cells sorted from blood (inferred from file names), taken from a patient given nivolumab and ipilimumab in sequence. The receptors were sampled from a human donor with melanoma. The CDR3 runs from the conserved cysteine through the conserved F or W. D genes are given only for firm matches. Size values are once, few and many counts, or a class for expanded clones, and some rows have none.

V	J	D	size	CDR3	DNA
TRBV6-1	TRBJ2-1	TRBD2	NA	CATLAGSSYNEQFF	TGTGCCACCCTAGCGGGAAGCTCCTACAATGAGCAGTTCTTC
TRBV7-2	TRBJ2-6	TRBD1	NA	CASSGKGTADGANVLTF	TGTGCCAGCAGCGGTAAGGGGACAGCTGACGGGGCCAACGTCCTGACTTTC
TRBV7-2	TRBJ2-4	NA	NA	CASSLQAAAKNIQYF	TGTGCTAGCAGCTTACAGGCCGCCGCCAAAAACATTCAGTACTTC
TRBV7-9	TRBJ2-3	NA	few	CASSSSSDTQYF	TGTGCCAGCAGTTCAAGCTCAGATACGCAGTATTTT
TRBV19	TRBJ2-1	TRBD2	NA	CASAFRLAGILEQFF	TGTGCCAGTGCCTTTCGACTAGCGGGTATACTTGAGCAGTTCTTC
TRBV2	TRBJ2-3	TRBD2	NA	CASTQRGGTDTQYF	TGTGCCAGCACCCAACGGGGGGGCACAGATACGCAGTATTTT
TRBV6-6	TRBJ2-7	NA	NA	CASSYSFYYEQYF	TGTGCCAGCAGTTACTCCTTTTACTACGAGCAGTACTTC
TRBV30	TRBJ2-2	NA	once	CAWKGVMNTGELFF	TGTGCCTGGAAGGGGGTAATGAACACCGGGGAGCTGTTTTTT
TRBV4-3	TRBJ1-2	TRBD1	NA	CASSQAQTGWDYGYTF	TGCGCCAGCAGCCAAGCCCAGACAGGGTGGGACTATGGCTACACCTTC
TRBV6-1	TRBJ1-5	TRBD1	few	CASIMTGVDQPQHF	TGTGCCAGCATTATGACAGGGGTTGATCAGCCCCAGCATTTT
TRBV15	TRBJ2-5	NA	NA	CATSSAKRGFQETQYF	TGTGCCACCAGCAGTGCTAAACGGGGGTTTCAAGAGACCCAGTACTTC
TRBV7-2	TRBJ2-7	TRBD2	once	CASSLDGRTAYEQYF	TGTGCCAGCAGCTTAGACGGGAGGACCGCCTACGAGCAGTACTTC
TRBV7-9	TRBJ2-7	NA	NA	CASSLGMRPRDEQYF	TGTGCCAGCAGCTTAGGAATGCGCCCCAGGGACGAGCAGTACTTC
TRBV6-1	TRBJ1-4	NA	NA	CASREGSGPNEKLFF	TGTGCCAGCAGGGAGGGCTCCGGGCCCAATGAAAAACTGTTTTTT
TRBV7-3	TRBJ2-2	NA	NA	CASSSSNTGELFF	TGTGCCAGCAGCTCCTCGAACACCGGGGAGCTGTTTTTT
TRBV7-6	TRBJ2-3	NA	NA	CASSLAPSPDTQYF	TGTGCCAGCAGCTTAGCCCCGAGCCCAGATACGCAGTATTTT
TRBV6-5	TRBJ1-2	NA	NA	CASSYSNRNYGYTF	TGTGCCAGCAGTTACTCGAACAGGAACTATGGCTACACCTTC
TRBV18	TRBJ1-3	NA	NA	CASTDGIGNTIYF	TGTGCCAGTACTGACGGGATCGGAAACACCATATATTTT
TRBV5-1	TRBJ2-1	TRBD2	NA	CASSLDWGGVYEQFF	TGCGCCAGCAGCTTGGACTGGGGAGGGGTATATGAGCAGTTCTTC
TRBV27	TRBJ2-6	TRBD1	NA	CATSGTGGVSGANVLTF	TGTGCCACCTCGGGGACAGGGGGAGTTTCTGGGGCCAACGTCCTGACTTTC
TRBV19	TRBJ2-1	TRBD1	NA	CASSMGGTGKDEQFF	TGTGCCAGTAGTATGGGAGGGACAGGGAAGGATGAGCAGTTCTTC
TRBV19	TRBJ2-1	NA	NA	CASSSQTYNEQFF	TGTGCCAGTAGTAGCCAGACCTACAATGAGCAGTTCTTC
TRBV28	TRBJ2-3	TRBD2	NA	CASSSPGGRRADTQYF	TGTGCCAGCAGTTCCCCGGGGGGGAGAAGAGCAGATACGCAGTATTTT
TRBV27	TRBJ1-1	NA	once	CASSPDSGGDTEAFF	TGTGCCAGCAGTCCGGACTCCGGCGGGGACACTGAAGCTTTCTTT
TRBV9	TRBJ1-1	TRBD1	NA	CASSVTGDGNTEAFF	TGTGCCAGCAGCGTAACAGGGGACGGGAACACTGAAGCTTTCTTT
TRBV30	TRBJ2-7	TRBD1	NA	CAWNRQGPYEQYF	TGTGCCTGGAATAGACAGGGCCCCTACGAGCAGTACTTC
TRBV28	TRBJ2-2	NA	NA	CASSLDQIRGGELFF	TGTGCCAGCAGTTTAGATCAGATCCGGGGCGGGGAGCTGTTTTTT
TRBV18	TRBJ1-1	TRBD1	NA	CASSPNRDSNTEAFF	TGTGCCAGCTCACCAAACCGGGACAGCAACACTGAAGCTTTCTTT
TRBV2	TRBJ2-1	TRBD2	NA	CASQFGTSVNEQFF	TGTGCCAGCCAGTTCGGGACTAGTGTCAATGAGCAGTTCTTC
TRBV10-2	TRBJ1-1	NA	NA	CASRQNRDTEAFF	TGCGCCAGCAGGCAAAATAGAGACACTGAAGCTTTCTTT
TRBV27	TRBJ2-5	NA	NA	CASSSTVGDQYF	TGTGCCAGCAGTTCCACTGTCGGGGACCAGTACTTC
TRBV5-1	TRBJ2-2	NA	NA	CASSLSRGTGELFF	TGCGCCAGCAGCTTATCAAGGGGGACCGGGGAGCTGTTTTTT
TRBV6-5	TRBJ2-1	TRBD2	NA	CASSYSTGGGNEQFF	TGTGCCAGCAGTTACTCAACGGGAGGCGGCAATGAGCAGTTCTTC
TRBV18	TRBJ1-2	TRBD1	NA	CASSPGQDLEMGYTF	TGTGCCAGCTCACCAGGACAGGATCTGGAGATGGGCTACACCTTC
TRBV14	TRBJ1-1	NA	NA	CASSQEGTGRFTEAFF	TGTGCCAGCAGCCAAGAAGGAACAGGGAGATTCACTGAAGCTTTCTTT
TRBV29-1	TRBJ2-1	TRBD2	NA	CSVEGPSGRAVNEQFF	TGCAGCGTTGAAGGCCCGAGCGGGAGGGCCGTAAATGAGCAGTTCTTC
TRBV5-1	TRBJ1-2	NA	NA	CASSLALRDFTF	TGCGCCAGCAGCTTGGCCCTTAGGGACTTCACCTTC
TRBV18	TRBJ1-5	NA	NA	CASSRGNQPQHF	TGTGCCAGCTCACGAGGTAATCAGCCCCAGCATTTT
TRBV19	TRBJ2-3	NA	NA	CATESYTDTQYF	TGTGCCACCGAGTCCTACACAGATACGCAGTATTTT
TRBV7-8	TRBJ1-2	NA	NA	CASSLDRQENGYTF	TGTGCCAGCAGCTTAGACCGACAAGAAAATGGCTACACCTTC
TRBV28	TRBJ2-3	NA	NA	CASIPRWRGVTDTQYF	TGTGCCAGCATACCGCGTTGGCGGGGAGTCACAGATACGCAGTATTTT
TRBV15	TRBJ2-2	TRBD2	NA	CATSRGVTGGSRTGELFF	TGTGCCACCAGCAGAGGTGTCACCGGCGGGAGTCGGACCGGGGAGCTGTTTTTT
TRBV28	TRBJ2-7	NA	NA	CASRGSVFYEQYF	TGTGCCAGCAGGGGCAGTGTTTTCTACGAGCAGTACTTC
TRBV28	TRBJ2-2	TRBD1	few	CASSRYRGQGKGTGELFF	TGTGCCAGCAGTCGCTATAGGGGACAGGGGAAAGGGACCGGGGAGCTGTTTTTT
TRBV27	TRBJ2-2	TRBD1	once	CASTVDRVGGNTGELFF	TGTGCCAGCACCGTGGACAGGGTCGGAGGAAACACCGGGGAGCTGTTTTTT
TRBV30	TRBJ2-4	NA	NA	CAWRPPAGGNIQYF	TGTGCCTGGAGACCCCCCGCAGGGGGGAACATTCAGTACTTC
TRBV6-6	TRBJ2-1	TRBD1	NA	CATTTGTTYNEQFF	TGTGCCACCACGACAGGGACGACATACAATGAGCAGTTCTTC
TRBV5-6	TRBJ1-2	TRBD1	few	CASSPGTGGPYGYTF	TGTGCCAGCAGCCCAGGGACAGGGGGCCCCTATGGCTACACCTTC
TRBV18	TRBJ2-7	TRBD1	NA	CASSPEGQWGFYEQYF	TGTGCCAGCTCACCTGAGGGACAGTGGGGCTTCTACGAGCAGTACTTC
TRBV7-8	TRBJ1-1	NA	NA	CASSTQGIKAFF	TGTGCCAGCAGCACACAGGGAATTAAAGCTTTCTTT